Listed here is a single TCR beta chain. Its antigen remains unknown. This CDR3 contains 15 residues. These data come from a study of Ad26.COV2.S vaccination and SARS-CoV-2 variants. Study in general: Participants got Ad26.COV2.S intramuscularly, once or twice 56 days apart.

Assay: immunoSEQ multiplex PCR; the TCRdb copy retains only in-frame clones and omits some. The sample lists 300,000 to 350,000 clones; around four fifths were seen once. This sample's treatment: over 15 received Ad26.COV2.S at low or high dose, single or two shots; 5 received placebo; per-sample allocation not given. Collection of the samples took place on day 63 after the first injection of vaccine or placebo. Within Boston, the person who donated was an adult of 18-55 years. Study findings and constraints: Compared with placebo recipients, vaccine recipients had higher spike-specific TCR breadth.

This clonotype was sampled from a person aged 18 to 59 who received the Ad26.COV2.S COVID-19 vaccine or a placebo. This chain joins TRBV7-5 and TRBJ2-4; the table's D call, TRBD1, was not checked against the DNA. TRBV7-5 is a documented pseudogene. The sample was peripheral blood, taken in a trial of Ad26.COV2.S vaccine versus placebo. The CDR3 DNA reads TGTGTCAGAAGCTTAGAACAGGGGGCCAAAAACATTCAGTACTTC. Its translation is CVRSLEQGAKNIQYF.